This passage covers 25 T cell receptor beta chains from one sample sequenced in a study of blood T cell repertoires in COVID-19. Libraries were prepared by immunoSEQ multiplex PCR; TCRdb keeps only in-frame clonotypes and omits some of them. Found here are about 20,000 clones, about 91% of them singletons; the top ten hold roughly 7.4%. The specimen was peripheral blood. The receptors derive from a man between 65 and 80 years old with active COVID-19.

V is TRBV19 and J is TRBJ2-5; D is possibly TRBD1 (5 bases). Germline V lookup: CDR1 LNHDA, CDR2 SQIVND (reference sequence). This CDR3 contains 15 residues. V shed 2 bases and J shed 2 bases, with 12 bases lying between them. DNA for the CDR3: TGTGCCAGTAGTATAAAGGGGTTATTTCAAGAGACCCAGTACTTC. The encoded protein is CASSIKGLFQETQYF.

J is TRBJ2-5 and V is TRBV21-1; the table calls TRBD1, which could not be checked here. TRBV21-1 counts as a pseudogene. CDR3 length: 16 amino acids. The CDR3 nucleotides are TGTGCCAGCAGCAAAGTGACAGGGACCCACCAAGAGACCCAGTACTTC. This codes for CASSKVTGTHQETQYF.

This clone has only a few counts. The rearrangement joins TRBV18 to TRBJ2-7, with 9 bases fitting TRBD2. The CDR3 is made up of 16 amino acids. J gave up 3 bases and V 3 bases, and 9 bases lay outside the gene matches. The germline gives CDR1 KGHSH, CDR2 LQKENI. In DNA form, the CDR3 reads TGTGCCAGCTCACCTACCGGGACTAGCACTATCTACGAGCAGTACTTC. The encoded protein is CASSPTGTSTIYEQYF.

The rearrangement links TRBV11-3 to TRBJ1-4, with unresolved D. V was clipped by 4 bases and J by 8 bases, with 17 bases between them. This CDR3 region has 15 residues. Per the germline V gene, CDR1 is SGHNT and CDR2 is YENEEA. The CDR3 DNA reads TGTGCCAGCAGCTCCCCTTCGGGAAGAGGGGAAAAACTGTTTTTT. Its protein is CASSSPSGRGEKLFF. Full variable domain (outside the CDR3, taken from reference TRBV11-3 and TRBJ1-4): EAGVVQSPRYKIIEKKQPVAFWCNPISGHNTLYWYLQNLGQGPELLIRYENEEAVDDSQLPKDRFSAERLKGVDSTLKIQPAELGDSAVYLCASSSPSGRGEKLFFGSGTQLSVL.

The V gene is TRBV7-8, the J gene TRBJ2-7, with 7 positions matching TRBD1. The germline V gene encodes CDR1 SGHVS and CDR2 FQNEAQ. The CDR3 is 12 amino acids. J was trimmed by 5 bases and V by 5 bases; bases with no gene match: 3. In DNA, the CDR3 is TGTGCCAGCAGCCAAGGGGGCCACGAGCAGTACTTC. It codes for CASSQGGHEQYF.

The chain combines TRBV5-1 with TRBJ2-5; 7 bases are a match to TRBD1. CDR1 is SGHRS, CDR2 YFSETQ, per germline. The V segment lost 3 bases and the J segment 2 bases; nucleotides outside the gene matches: 4. The CDR3 sequence is 14 residues long. This CDR3 reads CASSWGQRQETQYF. The CDR3, as DNA: TGCGCCAGCAGCTGGGGACAGAGACAAGAGACCCAGTACTTC.

J is TRBJ2-1 and V is TRBV7-2, with D possibly matching TRBD2 (5 bases). The germline CDR1 and CDR2 sequences are SGHTA and FQGNSA. With 2 bases removed from V and 5 bases from J, the gap between germline ends came to 13 bases. CDR3 length: 15 amino acids. The CDR3 coding sequence is TGTGCCAGCAGCTTAACCCCCCTAGCCCACAATGAGCAGTTCTTC. It translates to CASSLTPLAHNEQFF.

This rearrangement joins TRBV19 to TRBJ1-5; TRBD1 aligns across 7 bases. This CDR3 has 16 amino acids. Germline values: CDR1 LNHDA, CDR2 SQIVND (reference sequence). V shed 5 bases and J 5 bases; nucleotides not matched to a gene: 12. DNA for the CDR3: TGTGCCAGTAGTGGACAGGCCTCGCAGGCCTATCAGCCCCAGCATTTT. It specifies CASSGQASQAYQPQHF.

Notes on this clone: Here the CDR3 omits its conserved ending phenylalanine or tryptophan, so a read error is the likely source. V gene TRBV6-2 or TRBV6-3 combines with J gene TRBJ2-7, with 10 nucleotides matching TRBD1. The CDR3 has 15 amino acids. With V trimmed by 4 bases and J by 7 bases, 10 bases remained unmatched. CDR1 and CDR2 (germline): MNHEY, SVGEGT. The CDR3 sequence is CASSSTRDRGNEQYL. For the CDR3, the DNA is TGTGCCAGCAGTTCTACGCGGGACAGGGGTAATGAGCAGTACCTC.

The rearrangement uses TRBV10-3 and TRBJ1-2, with D perhaps matching TRBD1 (6 bases). This CDR3 has 14 residues. The germline CDR1 and CDR2 sequences are ENHRY and SYGVKD. Trimming took off 6 bases at V and 4 bases at J, with 15 bases between the two ends. The CDR3 loop is CAISRAPRGYGYTF. The DNA for the CDR3 is TGTGCCATCAGCCGGGCCCCCAGGGGCTATGGCTACACCTTC.

This chain uses TRBV7-8 with TRBJ2-3; D is uncertain. The CDR3 length is 15 residues. V was shortened by 1 base and J by 0 bases, with 8 bases between the two germline ends. Germline V gives CDR1 SGHVS, CDR2 FQNEAQ. The CDR3 nucleotides read TGTGCCAGCAGCTTAGGAGCCACTAGCACAGATACGCAGTATTTT. Protein sequence: CASSLGATSTDTQYF.

This chain joins TRBV4-1 and TRBJ2-1, with D uncertain. CDR1 is MGHRA, CDR2 YSYEKL, per germline. This CDR3 is built from 13 residues. The V end was cut by 8 bases, the J end by 4 bases, with 12 bases between. The CDR3 nucleotides read TGCGCCAGCTCAGCCGCGGAATACAATGAGCAGTTCTTC. Translation: CASSAAEYNEQFF.

This rearrangement joins TRBV5-6 to TRBJ1-2; no reliable D call. The CDR3 covers 13 residues. Germline V gives CDR1 SGHDT, CDR2 YYEEEE. V was shortened by 4 bases and J by 0 bases, with 7 bases between the two germline ends. CDR3 sequence (DNA): TGTGCCAGCAGCAAGACACCTAACTATGGCTACACCTTC. Amino acids: CASSKTPNYGYTF.

This chain joins TRBV12-3 or TRBV12-4 and TRBJ1-5; D is uncertain. This CDR3 has 12 amino acids. The V end was cut by 3 bases, the J end by 4 bases, with 4 bases between. The CDR3, as DNA: TGTGCCAGCAGTTTCGCGAATCAGCCCCAGCATTTT. This codes for CASSFANQPQHF.

V usage is TRBV2 and J usage is TRBJ2-2; 13 nucleotides match TRBD2. The junction had 1 base not matched to a gene; V was cut back by 5 bases and J by 1 base. This CDR3 has 16 residues. Germline CDR1 and CDR2: SNHLY and FYNNEI. CDR3 sequence: CASSRLAGGNTGELFF. The CDR3 DNA reads as TGTGCCAGCAGTAGACTAGCGGGGGGGAACACCGGGGAGCTGTTTTTT.

This rearrangement joins TRBV12-3 or TRBV12-4 to TRBJ2-7; D gene unclear. V was pared by 5 bases and J by 3 bases, with 8 bases between. This CDR3 has 12 amino acids. As DNA, the CDR3 is TGTGCCAGCAGTACATTGCACTACGAGCAGTACTTC. This codes for CASSTLHYEQYF.

The chain recombines TRBV25-1 with TRBJ2-2; the D gene is possibly TRBD2 (6 bases). This CDR3 spans 16 amino acids. V lost 3 bases and J 5 bases, leaving 16 bases between the germline ends. Germline CDR1 MGHDK, CDR2 SYGVNS. CDR3 sequence reads: CASSDSSVFLTGELFF. The CDR3 coding sequence is TGTGCCAGCAGTGATTCTAGCGTTTTTCTTACCGGGGAGCTGTTTTTT.

The J gene is TRBJ1-4, the V gene TRBV18; 8 nucleotides agree with TRBD1. After removal of 3 bases from V and 3 bases from J, the junction contained 9 bases not matched to a gene. Germline V gene sequence: CDR1 KGHSH, CDR2 LQKENI. The CDR3 runs 17 residues. The CDR3 nucleotides are TGTGCCAGCTCACCGCCCTACGGACAGGGTGCTAATGAAAAACTGTTTTTT. Its translation: CASSPPYGQGANEKLFF.

This chain uses TRBV20-1 with TRBJ2-1, with D hard to call. Germline V gives CDR1 DFQATT, CDR2 SNEGSKA (reference sequence). Trimming cost V 6 bases and J 4 bases, with 4 bases left between them. This CDR3 comprises 10 residues. The CDR3: CSASYNEQFF. CDR3 DNA: TGCAGTGCCTCGTACAATGAGCAGTTCTTC.

This sequence joins TRBV5-1 and TRBJ2-3; TRBD2 agrees at 12 bases. The germline V gene has CDR1 SGHRS and CDR2 YFSETQ. This CDR3 spans 16 amino acids. Trimming at V came to 0 bases and at J to 4 bases, leaving 3 bases not matched to a gene. The DNA of the CDR3 is TGCGCCAGCAGCTTGGAGCGACTAGCGGGAGCAGATACGCAGTATTTT. Protein: CASSLERLAGADTQYF. Looking up the rest from reference TRBV5-1 and TRBJ2-3 gives the full variable domain: KAGVTQTPRYLIKTRGQQVTLSCSPISGHRSVSWYQQTPGQGLQFLFEYFSETQRNKGNFPGRFSGRQFSNSRSEMNVSTLELGDSALYLCASSLERLAGADTQYFGPGTRLTVL.

V is TRBV6-2 or TRBV6-3 and J is TRBJ2-7; 7 bases agree with TRBD2. The CDR3 spans 16 residues. Losses at the gene ends were 0 bases for V and 7 bases for J; bases not matched to a gene: 12. From germline, CDR1 is MNHEY and CDR2 SVGEGT. As DNA, the CDR3 is TGTGCCAGCAGTTACTCGCTACTAGCGAGGCCGGGAGAGCAGTACTTC. Encoded protein: CASSYSLLARPGEQYF.

V usage is TRBV11-2 and J usage is TRBJ2-3; TRBD2 is a possible D gene (6 bases). V was clipped by 5 bases and J by 3 bases, with 15 bases between them. This CDR3 is built from 15 residues. Germline-derived CDR1 and CDR2 are SGHAT and FQNNGV. CDR3 sequence (DNA): TGTGCCAGCAGCCGCGGGGCCTCAGCAACAGATACGCAGTATTTT. This encodes CASSRGASATDTQYF.

This CDR3 is CASSQGTGEGGTQYF. CDR3 nucleotide sequence: TGTGCCAGCAGCCAAGGGACAGGGGAGGGAGGGACGCAGTATTTT. V gene TRBV4-2 combines with J gene TRBJ2-3, with TRBD1 matching 9 bases. The CDR3 length is 15 residues. V was clipped by 1 base and J by 9 bases; unmatched bases: 8. Germline lookup yields CDR1 LGHNA and CDR2 YNFKEQ.

CDR3 sequence reads: CAISDTSGGGADTQYF. The DNA for the CDR3 is TGTGCCATCAGTGATACGAGCGGGGGTGGCGCAGATACGCAGTATTTT. The chain has TRBV10-3 and TRBJ2-3, with 8 bases aligning to TRBD2. The CDR3 covers 16 residues. Germline-derived CDR1 and CDR2 are ENHRY and SYGVKD. J gave up 4 bases and V 3 bases, and 9 bases lay outside the gene matches.

The rearrangement joins TRBV5-1 to TRBJ1-4; D possibly corresponds to TRBD1 (5 bases). Germline assignment: CDR1 SGHRS and CDR2 YFSETQ. The V end lost 0 bases, the J end lost 5 bases, and 8 bases lay between the germline ends. The CDR3 covers 14 residues. The CDR3, as DNA: TGCGCCAGCAGCTTGGGGCGGGACAATGAAAAACTGTTTTTT. It translates to CASSLGRDNEKLFF.